The 3 T cell receptor beta chains given below trace back to one sample, sequenced in a study of blood T cell repertoires in COVID-19. The assay was immunoSEQ multiplex PCR, and TCRdb's table has in-frame clones only and misses some. The sample holds around 140,000 clones; about 79% are singletons and the top ten take 4.5%. The sequenced sample consisted of peripheral blood. The receptors derive from an elderly woman with active or convalescent COVID-19.

The rearrangement uses TRBV2 and TRBJ2-7; maybe TRBD2 (5 bases). Germline values: CDR1 SNHLY, CDR2 FYNNEI. V lost 3 bases and J 3 bases, leaving 9 bases between the germline ends. The length of the CDR3 is 13 residues. The CDR3 spells CASSDWTVYEQYF. In DNA, the CDR3 is TGTGCCAGCAGTGATTGGACTGTCTACGAGCAGTACTTC.

The gene calls are TRBV13 and TRBJ2-7; the D is unclear. Trimming left V 0 bases short and J 7 bases short, with 10 bases between. From germline, CDR1 is PRHDT and CDR2 FYEKMQ (reference sequence). CDR3 size: 13 residues. The CDR3 nucleotides read TGTGCCAGCAGCTTAGGCGGAGTCTGGGAGCAGTACTTC. Its translation is CASSLGGVWEQYF.

The chain links TRBV5-5 to TRBJ2-1; D perhaps matches TRBD1 (6 bases). Per the germline V gene, CDR1 is SGHKS and CDR2 is YYEKEE (reference sequence). V was cut by 2 bases and J by 6 bases, with 12 bases left in between. There are 14 residues in the CDR3. As DNA, the CDR3 is TGTGCCAGCAGCTTATTTGTCAGGGGCAATGAGCAGTTCTTC. This encodes CASSLFVRGNEQFF. Full variable domain (remainder filled in from reference TRBV5-5 and TRBJ2-1): DAGVTQSPTHLIKTRGQQVTLRCSPISGHKSVSWYQQVLGQGPQFIFQYYEKEERGRGNFPDRFSARQFPNYSSELNVNALLLGDSALYLCASSLFVRGNEQFFGPGTRLTVL.